The rows below give T cell receptor beta chains drawn from one sample of a study of cytomegalovirus exposure and HLA in healthy donors. TCRdb keeps only in-frame clones here, not all; method: immunoSEQ multiplex PCR. Among 150,000 to 200,000 clones, approximately 84% were seen once, and the ten largest hold about 2.1%. The sequenced sample was PBMCs. These TCRs come from a man between 18 and 29 years old in good health and CMV-seropositive. CDR3s include the opening cysteine and the closing phenylalanine or tryptophan. A D gene is named only where the DNA matches it firmly.

>TRBJ1-2|-|TRBV5-6
TGTGCCAGCAGCTTGGGACAGATTAACTATGGCTACACCTTC
CASSLGQINYGYTF
>TRBJ2-7|-|TRBV6-1
TGTGCCAGCAGCCCTTTCTACGAGCAGTACTTC
CASSPFYEQYF
>TRBJ2-3|-|TRBV7-9
TGTGCCAGCAGCCCCCCCACAGGCCAGGGGACAGATACGCAGTATTTT
CASSPPTGQGTDTQYF
>TRBJ1-2|-|TRBV2
TGTGCCAGCAGTGATACGACTATGGGCTACACCTTC
CASSDTTMGYTF
>TRBJ1-2|TRBD1|TRBV7-6
TGTGCCAGCAGCCCGGGACAGGTGCTGGACGGCTACACCTTC
CASSPGQVLDGYTF
>TRBJ2-7|TRBD1|TRBV5-5
TGTGCCAGCAGCCCACGTGGGACAGGGGAGCTGATGGTGGAGCAGTACTTC
CASSPRGTGELMVEQYF
>TRBJ2-3|TRBD2|TRBV5-1
TGCGCCAGCAGCAGGACTAGCGGGGGACCCACAGATACGCAGTATTTT
CASSRTSGGPTDTQYF
>TRBJ2-7|TRBD1|TRBV7-2
TGTGCCAGCAGCTTAGGCAGGGGCAGGGGGCGCCTGAGCGAGCAGTACTTC
CASSLGRGRGRLSEQYF
>TRBJ1-3|-|TRBV7-2
TGTGCCAGCAGCAAAGGGGGTCCTGGAAACACCATATATTTT
CASSKGGPGNTIYF
>TRBJ1-3|-|TRBV7-9
TGTGCCAGCAGCCCCGCTGCAGGGGTGGGAAACACCATATATTTT
CASSPAAGVGNTIYF
>TRBJ2-7|-|TRBV13
TGTGCCAGCAGCTTAGCGGGGGACTCCTACGAGCAGTACTTC
CASSLAGDSYEQYF
>TRBJ1-2|-|TRBV5-5
TGTGCCAGCAGCTTGCTTGAGACTAACTATGGCTACACCTTC
CASSLLETNYGYTF
>TRBJ2-5|TRBD2|TRBV5-7
TGTGCCAGCACCGGACTAGCGAGCTTCCAAGAGACCCAGTACTTC
CASTGLASFQETQYF
>TRBJ2-3|-|TRBV5-4
TGTGCCAGCAGCTTGCGCGGGACAGGCACAGATACGCAGTATTTT
CASSLRGTGTDTQYF
>TRBJ2-3|TRBD1|TRBV6-4
TGTGCCAGCAGTGACGGACAGGACACAGATACGCAGTATTTT
CASSDGQDTDTQYF
>TRBJ2-5|-|TRBV6-6
TGTGCCAGCAGACCCAAGGGGGTAGGAGAGACCCAGTACTTC
CASRPKGVGETQYF
>TRBJ2-7|TRBD1|TRBV6-5
TGTGCCAGCCACCGGACAGGCACCTACGAGCAGTACTTC
CASHRTGTYEQYF
>TRBJ1-1|-|TRBV30
TGTGCCTGGAGAGGGCAGGGAAGAACTGAAGCTTTCTTT
CAWRGQGRTEAFF